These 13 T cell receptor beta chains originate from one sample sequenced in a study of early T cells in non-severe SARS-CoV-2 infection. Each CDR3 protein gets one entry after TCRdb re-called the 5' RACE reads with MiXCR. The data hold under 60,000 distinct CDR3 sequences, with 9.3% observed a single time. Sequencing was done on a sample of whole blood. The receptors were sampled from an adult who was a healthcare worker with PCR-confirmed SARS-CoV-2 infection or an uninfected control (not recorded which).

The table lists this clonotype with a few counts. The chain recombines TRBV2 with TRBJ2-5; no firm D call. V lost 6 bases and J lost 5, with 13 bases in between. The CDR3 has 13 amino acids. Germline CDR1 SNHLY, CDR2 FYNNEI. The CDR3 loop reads CASRLGKGETQYF. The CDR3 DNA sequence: TGTGCCAGCAGACTTGGCAAAGGGGAGACCCAGTACTTC.

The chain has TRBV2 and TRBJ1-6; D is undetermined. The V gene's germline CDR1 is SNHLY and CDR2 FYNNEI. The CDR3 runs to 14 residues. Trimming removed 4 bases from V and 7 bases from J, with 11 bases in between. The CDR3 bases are TGTGCCAGCAGTGTTCCGATGCGCAATTCACCCCTCCACTTT. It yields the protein CASSVPMRNSPLHF.

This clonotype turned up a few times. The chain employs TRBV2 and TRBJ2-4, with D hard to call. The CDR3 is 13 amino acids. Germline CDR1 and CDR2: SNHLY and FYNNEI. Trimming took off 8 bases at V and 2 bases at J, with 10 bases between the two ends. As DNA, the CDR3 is TGTGCCAGCTCCAGGAGTCCCAAAAACATTCAGTACTTC. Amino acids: CASSRSPKNIQYF.

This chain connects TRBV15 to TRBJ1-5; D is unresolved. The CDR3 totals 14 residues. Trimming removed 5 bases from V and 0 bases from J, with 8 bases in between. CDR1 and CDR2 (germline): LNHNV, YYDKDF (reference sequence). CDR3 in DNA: TGTGCCACCAGCGGACCAGATAGCAATCAGCCCCAGCATTTT. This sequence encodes CATSGPDSNQPQHF. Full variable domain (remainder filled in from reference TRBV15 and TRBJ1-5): DAMVIQNPRYQVTQFGKPVTLSCSQTLNHNVMYWYQQKSSQAPKLLFHYYDKDFNNEADTPDNFQSRRPNTSFCFLDIRSPGLGDTAMYLCATSGPDSNQPQHFGDGTRLSIL.

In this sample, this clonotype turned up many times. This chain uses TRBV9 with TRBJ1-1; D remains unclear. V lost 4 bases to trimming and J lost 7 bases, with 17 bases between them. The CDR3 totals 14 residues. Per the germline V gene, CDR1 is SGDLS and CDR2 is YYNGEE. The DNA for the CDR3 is TGTGCCAGCAGCCAAACAAGGGCTCTAGGTGAAGCTTTCTTT. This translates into CASSQTRALGEAFF.

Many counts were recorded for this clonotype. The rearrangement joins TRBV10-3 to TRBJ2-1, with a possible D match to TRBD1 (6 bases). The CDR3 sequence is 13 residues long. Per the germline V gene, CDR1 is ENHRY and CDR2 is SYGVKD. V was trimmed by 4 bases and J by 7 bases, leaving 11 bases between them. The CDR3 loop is CAISADSSNEQFF. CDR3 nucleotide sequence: TGTGCCATCAGTGCGGACAGTTCGAATGAGCAGTTCTTC.

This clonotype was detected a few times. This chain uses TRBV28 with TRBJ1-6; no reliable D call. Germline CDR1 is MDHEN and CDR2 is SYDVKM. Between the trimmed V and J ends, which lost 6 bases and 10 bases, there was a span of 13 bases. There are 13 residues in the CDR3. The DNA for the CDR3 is TGTGCCAGCAGACCGTCCAGAGACTCACCCCTCCACTTT. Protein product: CASRPSRDSPLHF.

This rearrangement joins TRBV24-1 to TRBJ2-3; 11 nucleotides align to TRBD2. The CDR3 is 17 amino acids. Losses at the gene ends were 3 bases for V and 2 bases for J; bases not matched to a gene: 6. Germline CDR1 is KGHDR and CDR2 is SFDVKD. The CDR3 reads CATSDGLAGGHTDTQYF. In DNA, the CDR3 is TGTGCCACCAGTGATGGCCTAGCGGGGGGTCACACAGATACGCAGTATTTT.

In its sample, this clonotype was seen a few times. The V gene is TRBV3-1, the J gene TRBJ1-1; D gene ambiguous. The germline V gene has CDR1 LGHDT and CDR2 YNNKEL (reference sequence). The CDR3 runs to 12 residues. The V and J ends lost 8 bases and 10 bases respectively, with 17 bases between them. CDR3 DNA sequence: TGTGCCAGCCGTCCCGGCTTAGGTAGAGCTTTCTTT. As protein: CASRPGLGRAFF.

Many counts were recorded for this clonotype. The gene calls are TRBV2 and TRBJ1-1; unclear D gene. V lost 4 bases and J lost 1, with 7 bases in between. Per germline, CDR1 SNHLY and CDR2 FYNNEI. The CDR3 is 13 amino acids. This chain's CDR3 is CASSGEGNTEAFF. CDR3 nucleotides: TGTGCCAGCAGTGGGGAGGGGAACACTGAAGCTTTCTTT.

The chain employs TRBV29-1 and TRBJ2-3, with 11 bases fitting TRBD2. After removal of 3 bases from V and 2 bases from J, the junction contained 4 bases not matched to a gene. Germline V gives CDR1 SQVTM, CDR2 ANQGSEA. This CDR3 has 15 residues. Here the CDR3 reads CSVETSGADTDTQYF. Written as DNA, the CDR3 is TGCAGCGTTGAGACTAGCGGGGCCGACACAGATACGCAGTATTTT.

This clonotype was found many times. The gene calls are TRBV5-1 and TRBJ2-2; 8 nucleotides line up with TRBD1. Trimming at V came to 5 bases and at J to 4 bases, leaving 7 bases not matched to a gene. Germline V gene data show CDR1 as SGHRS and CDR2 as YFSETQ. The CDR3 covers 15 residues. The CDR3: CASSGDRGSTGELFF. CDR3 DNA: TGCGCCAGCAGTGGAGACAGGGGTTCCACCGGGGAGCTGTTTTTT.

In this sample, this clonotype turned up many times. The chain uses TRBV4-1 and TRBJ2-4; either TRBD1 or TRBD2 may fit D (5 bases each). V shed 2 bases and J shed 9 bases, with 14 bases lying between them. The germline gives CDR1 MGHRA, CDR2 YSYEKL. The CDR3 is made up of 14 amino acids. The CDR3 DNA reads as TGCGCCAGCAGCCAACCAGGGACCCTGGCCATTCAGTACTTC. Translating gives CASSQPGTLAIQYF.